This TCR beta chain is drawn from a study of blood T cell repertoires in COVID-19. Germline-derived CDR1 and CDR2 are LNHDA and SQIVND (reference sequence). V was clipped by 1 base and J by 2 bases, with 11 bases between them. The CDR3 consists of 15 residues. Per the study methods: Nucleated cell number was recorded as an estimate derived from reference gene primer amplification. Libraries were prepared by immunoSEQ multiplex PCR; TCRdb keeps only in-frame clonotypes and omits some of them. V and J calls and clone size follow that table, whereas D and trimming were derived from the DNA. The sample has 95,000 to 110,000 clones, roughly 89% seen once.

This chain joins TRBV19 and TRBJ1-1, with unresolved D. The clonotype originates from an elderly woman in a cohort sampled during active COVID-19. Sequencing was done on a sample of peripheral blood. CDR3 sequence (DNA): TGTGCCAGTAGTATAGGGTCCACTACCAACACTGAAGCTTTCTTT. Protein sequence: CASSIGSTTNTEAFF.